The 13 T cell receptor beta chains given below trace back to one sample, sequenced in a study of T cells after posttransplantation cyclophosphamide. Clones were read by immunoSEQ multiplex PCR, and TCRdb kept only the in-frame ones, dropping some. Seen here are 66,000 or so clones, just over 90% observed once, and the top ten hold under 3%. The sample comprised PBMCs. The source is a woman aged 30 to 39 in good health and a related stem cell transplant donor.

This clone was detected once. J is TRBJ2-3 and V is TRBV30; D uncertain. V was pared by 0 bases and J by 2 bases, with 15 bases between. Germline V gene sequence: CDR1 GTSNPN, CDR2 SVGIG (reference sequence). CDR3 length: 16 residues. The CDR3 bases are TGTGCCTGGAGTGTCGGGTCCACCGGCTTCACAGATACGCAGTATTTT. This gives the protein CAWSVGSTGFTDTQYF.

The rearrangement links TRBV18 to TRBJ1-4, with D perhaps TRBD1 (5 bases). Per the germline V gene, CDR1 is KGHSH and CDR2 is LQKENI. There are 14 residues in the CDR3. Between the trimmed V and J ends, which lost 6 bases and 5 bases, there was a span of 13 bases. CDR3 amino acids: CASSPGLGNEKLFF. The CDR3 nucleotides read TGTGCCAGCTCGCCGGGACTGGGAAATGAAAAACTGTTTTTT.

The chain employs TRBV10-1 and TRBJ2-2, with D unresolved. The germline V gene encodes CDR1 WNHNN and CDR2 SYGVQD (reference sequence). Trimming took 8 bases from V and 9 from J, leaving 1 base between them. The CDR3 has 8 amino acids. CDR3 in amino acids: CASRELFF. The CDR3 region has the DNA TGCGCCAGCCGGGAGCTGTTTTTT.

The chain couples TRBV6-5 to TRBJ1-2; D uncertain. This CDR3 comprises 15 residues. V dropped 2 bases and J dropped 8 bases, with 18 bases sitting between them. Germline V gene sequence: CDR1 MNHEY, CDR2 SVGAGI. The DNA of the CDR3 is TGTGCCAGCAGTTACCCGCAGAGGAGGGTTCACGGCTACACCTTC. It specifies CASSYPQRRVHGYTF.

The chain combines TRBV6-6 with TRBJ2-7; no firm D call. CDR3 length: 13 residues. Germline V lookup: CDR1 MNHNY, CDR2 SVGAGI (reference sequence). Trimming removed 2 bases from V and 3 bases from J, with 8 bases in between. The CDR3 protein is CASSYPTHYEQYF. In nucleotides, the CDR3 is TGTGCCAGCAGTTACCCGACTCACTACGAGCAGTACTTC.

The rearrangement uses TRBV2 and TRBJ1-6; 8 bases match TRBD1. Looked up from germline, CDR1 is SNHLY and CDR2 is FYNNEI. J gave up 10 bases and V 4 bases, and 6 bases lay outside the gene matches. The length of the CDR3 is 14 residues. The CDR3 region has the DNA TGTGCCAGCAGTGGGACAGGGCGGGGATCACCCCTCCACTTT. Its protein product is CASSGTGRGSPLHF.

This chain joins TRBV5-6 and TRBJ2-1; a possible D gene is TRBD2 (6 bases). This CDR3 is 14 amino acids long. Germline V lookup: CDR1 SGHDT, CDR2 YYEEEE. Trimming cost V 0 bases and J 5 bases, with 9 bases left between them. As DNA, the CDR3 is TGTGCCAGCAGCTTGGGGGGAGGAGACAATGAGCAGTTCTTC. It codes for CASSLGGGDNEQFF. Complete variable domain (other parts from reference TRBV5-6 and TRBJ2-1): DAGVTQSPTHLIKTRGQQVTLRCSPKSGHDTVSWYQQALGQGPQFIFQYYEEEERQRGNFPDRFSGHQFPNYSSELNVNALLLGDSALYLCASSLGGGDNEQFFGPGTRLTVL.

The chain uses TRBV30 and TRBJ1-5; D is unclear. CDR3 length: 12 residues. V was trimmed by 0 bases and J by 9 bases, leaving 9 bases between them. Germline values: CDR1 GTSNPN, CDR2 SVGIG (reference sequence). The CDR3 nucleotides are TGTGCCTGGAGTGTGAACTTGGGGCCCCAGCATTTT. Protein: CAWSVNLGPQHF. Full variable domain (outside the CDR3, taken from reference TRBV30 and TRBJ1-5): SQTIHQWPATLVQPVGSPLSLECTVEGTSNPNLYWYRQAAGRGLQLLFYSVGIGQISSEVPQNLSASRPQDRQFILSSKKLLLSDSGFYLCAWSVNLGPQHFGDGTRLSIL.

This rearrangement joins TRBV7-9 to TRBJ2-2, with TRBD2 matching 8 bases. CDR1 is SEHNR, CDR2 FQNEAQ, per germline (reference sequence). The CDR3 is made up of 19 amino acids. The V and J ends lost 3 bases and 4 bases, in that order; junction bases with no gene match: 16. The CDR3 sequence is CASSFVGLGYTQRTGELFF. Here the CDR3 DNA reads TGTGCCAGCAGCTTTGTGGGACTAGGATACACACAACGCACCGGGGAGCTGTTTTTT.

This chain's CDR3 is CASSLALGREWQETQYF. The CDR3 DNA is TGCGCCAGCAGCTTGGCCCTGGGCAGGGAGTGGCAAGAGACCCAGTACTTC. J is TRBJ2-5 and V is TRBV5-1; perhaps D is TRBD1 or TRBD2 (5 bases each). CDR1 is SGHRS, CDR2 YFSETQ, per germline. The CDR3 totals 17 residues. The V end lost 0 bases, the J end lost 2 bases, and 17 bases lay between the germline ends.

The V gene is TRBV2, the J gene TRBJ2-2; TRBD1 is a possible D gene (5 bases). V gave up 2 bases and J gave up 0 bases, with 13 bases separating them. In germline, CDR1 is SNHLY, CDR2 FYNNEI. The CDR3 is 17 residues long. This CDR3 reads CASSESPWGANTGELFF. In DNA, the CDR3 is TGTGCCAGCAGTGAATCCCCTTGGGGCGCGAACACCGGGGAGCTGTTTTTT.

V gene TRBV7-7 combines with J gene TRBJ2-7, with D unresolved. The CDR3 length is 13 residues. Trimming removed 5 bases from V and 3 bases from J, with 11 bases in between. Looked up from germline, CDR1 is SSHAT and CDR2 is FNYEAQ (reference sequence). CDR3 protein: CASSPDLFYEQYF. The CDR3 DNA reads TGTGCCAGCAGCCCGGACCTCTTCTACGAGCAGTACTTC.

The chain combines TRBV7-6 with TRBJ2-3; the D gene is possibly TRBD2 (6 bases). Trimming took 5 bases from V and 6 from J, leaving 15 bases between them. Germline V gene lookup returns CDR1 SGHVS and CDR2 FNYEAQ. The CDR3 consists of 14 residues. CDR3 nucleotides: TGTGCCAGCAGCCCGCGGGACCTCGCGGATACGCAGTATTTT. Translation gives CASSPRDLADTQYF.